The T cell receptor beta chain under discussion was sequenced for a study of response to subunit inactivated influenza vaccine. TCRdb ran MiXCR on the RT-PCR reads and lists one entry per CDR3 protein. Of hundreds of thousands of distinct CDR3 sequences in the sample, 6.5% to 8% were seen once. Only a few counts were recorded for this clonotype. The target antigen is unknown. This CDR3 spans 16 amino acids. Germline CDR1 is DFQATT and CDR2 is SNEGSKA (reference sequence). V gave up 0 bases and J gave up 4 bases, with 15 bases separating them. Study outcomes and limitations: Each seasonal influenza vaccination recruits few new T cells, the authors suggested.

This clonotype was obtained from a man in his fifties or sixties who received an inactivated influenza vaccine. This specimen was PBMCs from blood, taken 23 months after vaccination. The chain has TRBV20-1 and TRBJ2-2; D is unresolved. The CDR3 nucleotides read TGCAGTGCTAGAGAACCAGGAAGGGCTGGCACCGGGGAGCTGTTTTTT. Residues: CSAREPGRAGTGELFF.